Shown below are 32 T cell receptor beta chains from a single sample sequenced in a study of T cell responses to AZD1222 COVID-19 vaccine. Measured with immunoSEQ multiplex PCR; TCRdb has only the in-frame clones, and not every one. The top ten clones hold approximately 12% of a sample with tens of thousands of clones, roughly 84% of them seen once. The sequencing here drew on peripheral blood, taken on day 0 of AZD1222 vaccination. These receptors came from an adult in good health.

The chain combines TRBV19 with TRBJ1-3; unclear D gene. The CDR3 is 13 residues long. Trimming stripped 5 bases from V and 2 bases from J, with 7 bases between. Germline V gives CDR1 LNHDA, CDR2 SQIVND (reference sequence). The CDR3 is CASSQAPGNTIYF. DNA of the CDR3: TGTGCCAGTAGTCAGGCACCTGGAAACACCATATATTTT.

This sequence joins TRBV30 and TRBJ1-5; 7 bases are a match to TRBD1. The CDR3 runs 14 residues. Trimming at V came to 0 bases and at J to 6 bases, leaving 5 bases not matched to a gene. CDR1 is GTSNPN and CDR2 is SVGIG in the germline V gene (reference sequence). CDR3 amino acids: CAWSVRQGGQPQHF. Written as DNA, the CDR3 is TGTGCCTGGAGTGTAAGGCAGGGGGGTCAGCCCCAGCATTTT.

This clone has just one count. The chain employs TRBV24-1 and TRBJ2-3; TRBD2 agrees at 8 bases. J gave up 2 bases and V 9 bases, and 9 bases lay outside the gene matches. The CDR3 totals 15 residues. Looked up from germline, CDR1 is KGHDR and CDR2 is SFDVKD. The CDR3 reads CATSERGTPTDTQYF. The DNA for the CDR3 is TGTGCCACCTCTGAGCGGGGGACCCCCACAGATACGCAGTATTTT.

The chain combines TRBV25-1 with TRBJ2-4; the D call may be TRBD1 or TRBD2 (5 bases each). The CDR3 covers 15 residues. The germline V gene encodes CDR1 MGHDK and CDR2 SYGVNS. V was cut by 6 bases and J by 6 bases, with 18 bases left in between. The CDR3 DNA reads TGTGCCAGCAGCCCCCAGGGACCTCTAGTAAACATTCAGTACTTC. Its protein is CASSPQGPLVNIQYF. Drawing the rest from reference TRBV25-1 and TRBJ2-4, the complete variable domain is EADIYQTPRYLVIGTGKKITLECSQTMGHDKMYWYQQDPGMELHLIHYSYGVNSTEKGDLSSESTVSRIRTEHFPLTLESARPSHTSQYLCASSPQGPLVNIQYFGAGTRLSVL.

The chain has TRBV12-3 or TRBV12-4 and TRBJ1-2; unclear D gene. V was cut by 1 base and J by 4 bases, with 4 bases left in between. This CDR3 spans 12 amino acids. The CDR3 bases are TGTGCCAGCAGTTTAGGTGCCTATGGCTACACCTTC. This gives the protein CASSLGAYGYTF.

The genes are TRBV6-2 or TRBV6-3 and TRBJ2-3; possibly TRBD1 or TRBD2 for D (5 bases each). The CDR3 contains 15 residues. The germline gives CDR1 MNHEY, CDR2 SVGEGT. With 2 bases removed from V and 9 bases from J, the gap between germline ends came to 18 bases. The CDR3 sequence: CASSYEGPPRDTQYF. CDR3 coding DNA: TGTGCCAGCAGTTACGAGGGGCCGCCGAGGGACACGCAGTATTTT.

J is TRBJ2-7 and V is TRBV3-1 (or the pseudogene TRBV3-2), with TRBD2 as a possible D gene (5 bases). The CDR3 spans 14 residues. The V end was cut by 1 base, the J end by 4 bases, with 11 bases between. From germline, CDR1 is LGHDT and CDR2 YNNKEL (reference sequence). This CDR3 is CASSQVLDSYEQYF. The CDR3 DNA reads TGTGCCAGCAGCCAAGTACTAGATAGTTACGAGCAGTACTTC.

This rearrangement joins TRBV6-4 to TRBJ2-1; D remains unclear. Germline assignment: CDR1 MRHNA and CDR2 SNTAGT. This CDR3 is built from 13 residues. Trimming stripped 3 bases from V and 4 bases from J, with 7 bases between. The CDR3 spells CASSDRIYNEQFF. CDR3 DNA sequence: TGTGCCAGCAGTGATCGTATTTACAATGAGCAGTTCTTC.

The CDR3: CASSLGGTHNTEAFF. The CDR3 region has the DNA TGCGCCAGCAGCTTGGGTGGGACACATAACACTGAAGCTTTCTTT. The chain is built from TRBV5-1 and TRBJ1-1; tentatively, D is TRBD1 (6 bases). The V end lost 0 bases, the J end lost 2 bases, and 11 bases lay between the germline ends. The CDR3 sequence is 15 residues long. The V gene's germline CDR1 is SGHRS and CDR2 YFSETQ.

The chain joins TRBV5-1 to TRBJ1-5, with a tentative D call TRBD1 (5 bases). V was shortened by 0 bases and J by 5 bases, with 6 bases between the two germline ends. Germline values: CDR1 SGHRS, CDR2 YFSETQ. CDR3 length: 13 residues. The CDR3 here is CASSLEGYQPQHF. CDR3 sequence (DNA): TGCGCCAGCAGCTTGGAGGGGTATCAGCCCCAGCATTTT. The full variable domain, rest sourced from reference TRBV5-1 and TRBJ1-5, is KAGVTQTPRYLIKTRGQQVTLSCSPISGHRSVSWYQQTPGQGLQFLFEYFSETQRNKGNFPGRFSGRQFSNSRSEMNVSTLELGDSALYLCASSLEGYQPQHFGDGTRLSIL.

This chain connects TRBV19 to TRBJ2-5; D gene unclear. In germline, CDR1 is LNHDA, CDR2 SQIVND (reference sequence). The CDR3 is 16 amino acids. Trimming took 6 bases from V and 5 from J, leaving 22 bases between them. CDR3 in DNA: TGTGCCAGTAGCTCTAGATTCGACGGGTTATGGGAGACCCAGTACTTC. Protein sequence: CASSSRFDGLWETQYF.

This clone occurred once. For the CDR3, the DNA is TGTGCCAGCAACCGGGCAGGGGATGGTCAGCCCCAGCATTTT. This encodes CASNRAGDGQPQHF. V usage is TRBV28 and J usage is TRBJ1-5, with D perhaps TRBD1 (6 bases). CDR3 size: 14 residues. V lost 7 bases, J lost 6 bases, and 16 bases lay in between. Germline V lookup: CDR1 MDHEN, CDR2 SYDVKM.

The chain uses TRBV7-2 and TRBJ2-7; 7 bases agree with TRBD2. The CDR3 covers 15 residues. The V and J ends lost 6 bases and 5 bases, in that order; junction bases with no gene match: 13. Germline lookup yields CDR1 SGHTA and CDR2 FQGNSA. CDR3 sequence: CASSSSVTSRDEQYF. CDR3 DNA: TGTGCCAGCAGTTCGTCCGTGACTAGCAGGGACGAGCAGTACTTC. Combining the CDR3 with reference TRBV7-2 and TRBJ2-7 gives the whole variable domain GAGVSQSPSNKVTEKGKDVELRCDPISGHTALYWYRQSLGQGLEFLIYFQGNSAPDKSGLPSDRFSAERTGGSVSTLTIQRTQQEDSAVYLCASSSSVTSRDEQYFGPGTRLTVT.

V is TRBV27 and J is TRBJ1-5; no clear D. This CDR3 comprises 14 residues. In germline, CDR1 is MNHEY, CDR2 SMNVEV (reference sequence). Deletions cut 2 bases from V and 4 bases from J, with 9 bases between. This CDR3 is CASSLVSANQPQHF. The CDR3 region has the DNA TGTGCCAGCAGTTTAGTATCGGCTAATCAGCCCCAGCATTTT.

The rearrangement joins TRBV21-1 to TRBJ1-5. TRBV21-1 is noted as a pseudogene. The CDR3 loop spans 18 amino acids. DNA of the CDR3: TGTGCCAGCAGCAAACTCCATGCCAGGCGGCGTAGCAATCAGCCCCAGCATTTT. Its protein product is CASSKLHARRRSNQPQHF.

This clone was picked up a small number of times. The genes are TRBV30 and TRBJ1-1; D is possibly TRBD1 (5 bases). Germline CDR1 and CDR2: GTSNPN and SVGIG (reference sequence). V dropped 5 bases and J dropped 0 bases, with 10 bases sitting between them. This CDR3 has 13 residues. The CDR3 spells CAWAGDLNTEAFF. The CDR3 nucleotides are TGTGCCTGGGCTGGGGACCTGAACACTGAAGCTTTCTTT.

This chain connects TRBV7-8 to TRBJ2-1; TRBD2 is a possible D gene (6 bases). Germline values: CDR1 SGHVS, CDR2 FQNEAQ. This CDR3 contains 20 residues. Deletions cut 0 bases from V and 8 bases from J, with 29 bases between. CDR3 in DNA: TGTGCCAGCAGCTTAGCGCGGAGGGGTCGGGCTAGTAGAACTGCGGATGAGCAGTTCTTC. Protein: CASSLARRGRASRTADEQFF.

This clone was observed a single time. The genes are TRBV6-5 and TRBJ2-2; unclear D gene. This CDR3 has 12 amino acids. Trimming took off 6 bases at V and 5 bases at J, with 7 bases between the two ends. The germline gives CDR1 MNHEY, CDR2 SVGAGI. The CDR3 coding sequence is TGTGCCAGCAGCCCCCTTACCGGGGAGCTGTTTTTT. It translates to CASSPLTGELFF.

This clone came up once. The gene calls are TRBV29-1 and TRBJ1-4; 9 nucleotides line up with TRBD1. V was clipped by 3 bases and J by 6 bases; unmatched bases: 5. The CDR3 runs 14 residues. Germline V gene lookup returns CDR1 SQVTM and CDR2 ANQGSEA. CDR3 in DNA: TGCAGCGTTGACCCGGGACAGGGAGATGAAAAACTGTTTTTT. This codes for CSVDPGQGDEKLFF.

The chain uses TRBV7-9 and TRBJ2-5, with TRBD1 matching over 10 bases. Per germline, CDR1 SEHNR and CDR2 FQNEAQ (reference sequence). V gave up 1 base and J gave up 5 bases; unmatched junction bases: 7. CDR3 size: 16 residues. CDR3 in DNA: TGTGCCAGCAGCTTAGGGGGACAGGGGTTCCGGGAGACCCAGTACTTC. This encodes CASSLGGQGFRETQYF. The complete variable domain, with remaining parts taken from reference TRBV7-9 and TRBJ2-5, reads DTGVSQNPRHKITKRGQNVTFRCDPISEHNRLYWYRQTLGQGPEFLTYFQNEAQLEKSRLLSDRFSAERPKGSFSTLEIQRTEQGDSAMYLCASSLGGQGFRETQYFGPGTRLLVL.

The chain couples TRBV30 to TRBJ2-3, with 16 bases aligning to TRBD2. The CDR3 covers 19 residues. Per the germline V gene, CDR1 is GTSNPN and CDR2 is SVGIG (reference sequence). J was trimmed by 6 bases and V by 1 base; bases with no gene match: 13. CDR3: CAWSARRGLAGGRSDTQYF. The CDR3 DNA sequence: TGTGCCTGGAGTGCCCGGCGGGGACTAGCGGGGGGGAGGAGTGATACGCAGTATTTT.

In its sample, this clone was seen a few times. This rearrangement joins TRBV6-5 to TRBJ2-2; weak D call: TRBD1 (6 bases). This CDR3 contains 15 residues. Per the germline V gene, CDR1 is MNHEY and CDR2 is SVGAGI. V dropped 4 bases and J dropped 2 bases, with 11 bases sitting between them. CDR3 DNA: TGTGCCAGCAGTTCGGACAGACTTAACACCGGGGAGCTGTTTTTT. Encoded protein: CASSSDRLNTGELFF.

Concerning this clone itself: Germline and junction disagree at one end, which may indicate a read error. The genes are TRBV6-1 and TRBJ1-5; D is unresolved. Germline CDR1 and CDR2: MNHNS and SASEGT. The CDR3 has 15 residues. The CDR3 here is CASSEGRASNQPQHF. DNA of the CDR3: TGTGCCAGCAGCGAAGGAAGAGCTAGCAATCAGCCCCAGCATTTT.

V gene TRBV3-1 (or the pseudogene TRBV3-2) combines with J gene TRBJ1-2; tentative D call: TRBD1 (5 bases). Trimming pared 5 bases from V and 4 bases from J, leaving 14 bases between. The germline V gene has CDR1 LGHDT and CDR2 YNNKEL (reference sequence). CDR3 length: 14 residues. This chain's CDR3 is CASSGGGFGYGYTF. The CDR3 DNA sequence: TGTGCCAGCAGCGGTGGGGGGTTCGGCTATGGCTACACCTTC.

The gene calls are TRBV5-1 and TRBJ2-2; 7 bases map to TRBD1. This CDR3 region has 16 residues. After removal of 1 base from V and 4 bases from J, the junction contained 7 bases not matched to a gene. Germline loops: CDR1 SGHRS, CDR2 YFSETQ. For the CDR3, the DNA is TGCGCCAGCAGCTTGTCCGGGACAGTTATCACCGGGGAGCTGTTTTTT. Protein: CASSLSGTVITGELFF.

This rearrangement joins TRBV29-1 to TRBJ1-2; D is undetermined. The ends were cut back, 5 bases at V and 8 bases at J, with 18 bases in the middle. Looked up from germline, CDR1 is SQVTM and CDR2 is ANQGSEA. The CDR3 is made up of 13 amino acids. This CDR3 reads CSVSQAGRFGYTF. As DNA, the CDR3 is TGCAGCGTTTCCCAGGCGGGGAGATTCGGCTACACCTTC.

This clone was observed a single time. The genes are TRBV19 and TRBJ2-2; D is uncertain. Germline loops: CDR1 LNHDA, CDR2 SQIVND (reference sequence). The CDR3 has 13 residues. The V gene lost 8 bases and the J gene lost 2 bases, with 9 bases spanning the gap. CDR3 sequence reads: CASSDPNTGELFF. Written as DNA, the CDR3 is TGTGCCAGTTCGGACCCCAACACCGGGGAGCTGTTTTTT. Supplemented by reference TRBV19 and TRBJ2-2, the full variable domain reads DGGITQSPKYLFRKEGQNVTLSCEQNLNHDAMYWYRQDPGQGLRLIYYSQIVNDFQKGDIAEGYSVSREKKESFPLTVTSAQKNPTAFYLCASSDPNTGELFFGEGSRLTVL.

The V and J genes are TRBV30 and TRBJ1-1; D gene uncertain. Trimming shortened V by 4 bases and J by 0 bases, and 12 bases separated the two germline ends. The CDR3 is made up of 14 amino acids. Germline-derived CDR1 and CDR2 are GTSNPN and SVGIG (reference sequence). CDR3 sequence: CAWTKTEMNTEAFF. The CDR3 DNA is TGTGCCTGGACCAAGACGGAGATGAACACTGAAGCTTTCTTT. The full variable domain, with the rest looked up from reference TRBV30 and TRBJ1-1, is SQTIHQWPATLVQPVGSPLSLECTVEGTSNPNLYWYRQAAGRGLQLLFYSVGIGQISSEVPQNLSASRPQDRQFILSSKKLLLSDSGFYLCAWTKTEMNTEAFFGQGTRLTVV.

The chain joins TRBV6-1 to TRBJ1-5; D uncertain. Looked up from germline, CDR1 is MNHNS and CDR2 is SASEGT. This CDR3 has 15 amino acids. The V and J ends lost 2 bases and 0 bases respectively, with 8 bases between them. The CDR3 sequence: CASSESGNSNQPQHF. Here the CDR3 DNA reads TGTGCCAGCAGTGAATCAGGAAATAGCAATCAGCCCCAGCATTTT.

In DNA, the CDR3 is TGTGCCACCAGTGATGCCGGGACAGGGAGGTATGGCTACACCTTC. Protein product: CATSDAGTGRYGYTF. This chain connects TRBV24-1 to TRBJ1-2; TRBD1 matches 9 bases. CDR3 length: 15 amino acids. V was clipped by 3 bases and J by 5 bases; unmatched bases: 6. The germline CDR1 and CDR2 sequences are KGHDR and SFDVKD.

With regard to this clone: The identical CDR3 is also encoded by other nucleotide sequences in the sample. This chain links TRBV6-4 with TRBJ2-3; TRBD2 agrees at 8 bases. The CDR3 extends over 15 amino acids. Germline loops: CDR1 MRHNA, CDR2 SNTAGT. V was pared by 0 bases and J by 1 base, with 0 bases of the junction left unmatched. This CDR3 reads CASSDSSGGTDTQYF. Written as DNA, the CDR3 is TGTGCCAGCAGTGACTCTAGCGGGGGCACAGATACGCAGTATTTT.

Only one count was recorded for this clone. The chain carries TRBV5-1 and TRBJ2-3, with 14 bases fitting TRBD2. The length of the CDR3 is 20 residues. Germline assignment: CDR1 SGHRS and CDR2 YFSETQ. V was clipped by 3 bases and J by 4 bases; unmatched bases: 16. The CDR3 DNA follows: TGCGCCAGCAGCTCCTGGACTAGCGGGGGGCCCCGGTTCCTCGCAGATACGCAGTATTTT. This translates into CASSSWTSGGPRFLADTQYF. Using reference TRBV5-1 and TRBJ2-3 for the parts outside the CDR3, the full variable domain is KAGVTQTPRYLIKTRGQQVTLSCSPISGHRSVSWYQQTPGQGLQFLFEYFSETQRNKGNFPGRFSGRQFSNSRSEMNVSTLELGDSALYLCASSSWTSGGPRFLADTQYFGPGTRLTVL.